The clone carrying this T cell receptor beta chain was counted many times. Its target is unknown. The CDR3 is 15 amino acids. V was clipped by 0 bases and J by 3 bases, with 8 bases between them. The V gene's germline CDR1 is SGHTA and CDR2 FQGNSA. TCRdb passed the reads through MiXCR, listing each CDR3 protein once. The table includes roughly 800,000 distinct CDR3 sequences, almost 30% detected once. These data are taken from a study of T cell repertoires in cytomegalovirus infection. Turning to the study itself: Selected CMV epitopes included recently identified HLA-C-restricted ones as well as well-studied HLA-B-restricted ones. Indicated by public TCR beta signatures were CMV infection and matching HLA type.

The rearrangement joins TRBV7-2 to TRBJ2-2; no clear D. This sample comprised cultured CD8+ T cells from PBMCs, obtained from culture after CMV antigen stimulation. This clonotype originated in a human donor in good health (CMV status not recorded). Some clones in this sample may be carry-over from other donors' samples. The CDR3 DNA sequence: TGTGCCAGCAGCTTAGCGCTCGGGTACACCGGGGAGCTGTTTTTT. Translating gives CASSLALGYTGELFF.